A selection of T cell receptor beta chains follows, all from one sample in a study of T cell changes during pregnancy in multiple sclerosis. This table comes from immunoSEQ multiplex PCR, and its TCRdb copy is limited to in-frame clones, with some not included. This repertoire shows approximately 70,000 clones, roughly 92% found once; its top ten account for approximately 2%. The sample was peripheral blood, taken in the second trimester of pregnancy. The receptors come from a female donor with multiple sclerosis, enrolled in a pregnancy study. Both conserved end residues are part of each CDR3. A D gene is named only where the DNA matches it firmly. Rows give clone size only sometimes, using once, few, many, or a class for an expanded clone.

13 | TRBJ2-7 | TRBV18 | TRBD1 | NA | TGTGCCAGCTCACTGGACAGGGGGGCCGAGCAGTACTTC | CASSLDRGAEQYF
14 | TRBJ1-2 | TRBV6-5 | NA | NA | TGTGCCAGCAGTTACTCTGCAGCTAACTATGGCTACACCTTC | CASSYSAANYGYTF
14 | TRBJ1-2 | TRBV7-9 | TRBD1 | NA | TGTGCCAGCAGCTTAGTGGGGACAGCCTATGGCTACACCTTC | CASSLVGTAYGYTF
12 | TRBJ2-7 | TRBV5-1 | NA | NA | TGCGCCAGCAGCGGCACAGCCTACGAGCAGTACTTC | CASSGTAYEQYF
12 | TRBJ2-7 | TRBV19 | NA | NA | TGTGCCAGTAGGGGGCCAGCCACCGAGCAGTACTTC | CASRGPATEQYF
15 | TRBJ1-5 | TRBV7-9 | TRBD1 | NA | TGTGCCAGCAGCCAGACAGGGATAGGTGATCAGCCCCAGCATTTT | CASSQTGIGDQPQHF
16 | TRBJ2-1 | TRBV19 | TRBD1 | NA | TGTGCCAGTAGTATCACCTACCGGGACAGATACAATGAGCAGTTCTTC | CASSITYRDRYNEQFF
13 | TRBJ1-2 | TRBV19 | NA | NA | TGTGCCAGTAGTATAGGGTCGGGTTGGGGCTACACCTTC | CASSIGSGWGYTF
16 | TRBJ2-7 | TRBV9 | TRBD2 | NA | TGTGCCAGCAGCCCCTCGCCGGGACTAGCTTCTTACGAGCAGTACTTC | CASSPSPGLASYEQYF
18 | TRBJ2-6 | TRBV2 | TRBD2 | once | TGTGCCAGCATCACCGGACTAGCGCTCAACTCTGGGGCCAACGTCCTGACTTTC | CASITGLALNSGANVLTF
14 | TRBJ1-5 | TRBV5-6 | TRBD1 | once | TGTGCCAGCATCCCACGGACAGGGAATCAGCCCCAGCATTTT | CASIPRTGNQPQHF
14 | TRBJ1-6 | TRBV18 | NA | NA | TGTGCCAGCTCACCATCAGTTTCTAATTCACCCCTCCACTTT | CASSPSVSNSPLHF
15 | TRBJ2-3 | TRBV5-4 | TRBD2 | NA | TGTGCCAGCAGCTTGAATAGCGGGGGGGCAGATACGCAGTATTTT | CASSLNSGGADTQYF
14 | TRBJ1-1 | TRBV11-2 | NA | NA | TGTGCCAGCAGCTTAGATCTGGGGGGGGCTGAAGCTTTCTTT | CASSLDLGGAEAFF
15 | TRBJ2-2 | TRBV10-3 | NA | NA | TGTGCCATCAGTGAGGGGCAAGCGAACACCGGGGAGCTGTTTTTT | CAISEGQANTGELFF
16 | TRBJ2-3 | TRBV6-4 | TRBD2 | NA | TGTGCCAGCAGTGAATTGTCTAGCGGAGCAACAGATACGCAGTATTTT | CASSELSSGATDTQYF
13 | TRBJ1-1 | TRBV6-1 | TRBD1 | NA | TGTGCCAGCAGTCCCCCGGGACAGGGTGAAGCTTTCTTT | CASSPPGQGEAFF
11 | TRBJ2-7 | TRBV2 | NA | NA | TGTGCCAGCAGTGGAAGCCACGAGCAGTACTTC | CASSGSHEQYF
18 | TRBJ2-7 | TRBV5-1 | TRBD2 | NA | TGCGCCAGCAGCTTGCGGACCGCTCTAGCGGGGATCTCCTACGAGCAGTACTTC | CASSLRTALAGISYEQYF
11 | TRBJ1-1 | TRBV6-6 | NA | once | TGTGCCAGCAGTCTCGGGACACCGGCTTTCTTT | CASSLGTPAFF
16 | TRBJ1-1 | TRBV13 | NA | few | TGTGCCAGCAGCTTAGGTTATCGGGGGGCGAACACTGAAGCTTTCTTT | CASSLGYRGANTEAFF
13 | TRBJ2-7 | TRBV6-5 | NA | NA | TGTGCCAGCAGTTACCGGGAGAACTACGAGCAGTACTTC | CASSYRENYEQYF
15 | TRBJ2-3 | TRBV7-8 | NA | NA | TGTGCCAGCAGCGTACAGGGCACTAGCACAGATACGCAGTATTTT | CASSVQGTSTDTQYF
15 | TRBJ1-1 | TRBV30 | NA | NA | TGTGCCTGGAGTGTACTCCAGGGTGGTGACACTGAAGCTTTCTTT | CAWSVLQGGDTEAFF
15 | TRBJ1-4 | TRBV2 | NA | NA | TGTGCCAGCAGTTCGAGTCGAGGGTGGAATGAAAAACTGTTTTTT | CASSSSRGWNEKLFF
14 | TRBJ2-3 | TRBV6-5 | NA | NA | TGTGCCAGCAGTTACCTAGGGGCCACAGATACGCAGTATTTT | CASSYLGATDTQYF
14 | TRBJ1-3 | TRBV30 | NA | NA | TGTGCCTGGAGTCCGCGAGGGAGGAGAAACACCATATATTTT | CAWSPRGRRNTIYF
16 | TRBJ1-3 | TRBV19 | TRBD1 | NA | TGTGCCAGTAGTATCGGAGGCAGGGGGTCTGGAAACACCATATATTTT | CASSIGGRGSGNTIYF
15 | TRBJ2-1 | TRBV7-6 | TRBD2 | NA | TGTGCCAGCAGCTATACTAGCGGGGTCTACAATGAGCAGTTCTTC | CASSYTSGVYNEQFF
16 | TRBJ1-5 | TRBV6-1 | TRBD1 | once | TGTGCCAGCAGTGAAACTCAGGGACAGGGTAACCAGCCCCAGCATTTT | CASSETQGQGNQPQHF
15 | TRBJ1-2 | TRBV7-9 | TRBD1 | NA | TGTGCCAGCAGCTTCGGGACAGCAACTAACTATGGCTACACCTTC | CASSFGTATNYGYTF
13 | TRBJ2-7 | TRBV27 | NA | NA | TGTGCCAGCAGTCAGGGGATCCACTACGAGCAGTACTTC | CASSQGIHYEQYF
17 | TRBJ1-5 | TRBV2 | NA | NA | TGTGCCAGCAGTGCCTCGACTGAAACTTATAGCAATCAGCCCCAGCATTTT | CASSASTETYSNQPQHF
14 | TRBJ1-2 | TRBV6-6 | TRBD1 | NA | TGTGCCAGCAGTTGGACAGGGGGGGATTATGGCTACACCTTC | CASSWTGGDYGYTF
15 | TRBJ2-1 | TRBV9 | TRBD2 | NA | TGTGCCAGCAGCTCAAGCGGGGGGGTCATTCATGAGCAGTTCTTC | CASSSSGGVIHEQFF
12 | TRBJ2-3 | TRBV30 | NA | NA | TGTGCCTGGAGTGTGGGGGCGGATACGCAGTATTTT | CAWSVGADTQYF
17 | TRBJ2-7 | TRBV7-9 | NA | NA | TGTGCCAGCAGCCGACCGTTGATGGGAGGAAGCTCCTCCGAGCAGTACTTC | CASSRPLMGGSSSEQYF
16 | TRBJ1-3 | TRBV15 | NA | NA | TGTGCCACCAGCAGTGAGGTCTCAGGGGCCGGAAACACCATATATTTT | CATSSEVSGAGNTIYF
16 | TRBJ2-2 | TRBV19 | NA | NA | TGTGCCACGAAGCGATGGACCCGCCGGGGCACCGGGGAGCTGTTTTTT | CATKRWTRRGTGELFF
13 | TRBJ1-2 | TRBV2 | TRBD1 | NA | TGTGCCAGCAGTTTACAGGGGGCGGAAGGCTACACCTTC | CASSLQGAEGYTF
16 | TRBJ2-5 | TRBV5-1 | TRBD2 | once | TGCGCCAGCAGCCGCCGGACTAGCGGGAAGCAAGAGACCCAGTACTTC | CASSRRTSGKQETQYF
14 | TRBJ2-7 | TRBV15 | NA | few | TGTGCCACCAGCAGAGAAGGGGCAGCGTACGAGCAGTACTTC | CATSREGAAYEQYF
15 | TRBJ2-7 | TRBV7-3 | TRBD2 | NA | TGTGCCAGCAGCCAACTAGCGGGGGGCTCCTACGAGCAGTACTTC | CASSQLAGGSYEQYF
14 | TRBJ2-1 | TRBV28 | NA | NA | TGTGCCAGCACCGCTAACTCCTACTACAATGAGCAGTTCTTC | CASTANSYYNEQFF
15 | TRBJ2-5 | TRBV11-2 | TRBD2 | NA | TGTGCCAGCAGCTACGCGGGACTAGCGGTTGAGACCCAGTACTTC | CASSYAGLAVETQYF
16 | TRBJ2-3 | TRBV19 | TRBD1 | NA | TGTGCCAGTAGTATTGGGACAGGGAAGGGTCCAGATACGCAGTATTTT | CASSIGTGKGPDTQYF